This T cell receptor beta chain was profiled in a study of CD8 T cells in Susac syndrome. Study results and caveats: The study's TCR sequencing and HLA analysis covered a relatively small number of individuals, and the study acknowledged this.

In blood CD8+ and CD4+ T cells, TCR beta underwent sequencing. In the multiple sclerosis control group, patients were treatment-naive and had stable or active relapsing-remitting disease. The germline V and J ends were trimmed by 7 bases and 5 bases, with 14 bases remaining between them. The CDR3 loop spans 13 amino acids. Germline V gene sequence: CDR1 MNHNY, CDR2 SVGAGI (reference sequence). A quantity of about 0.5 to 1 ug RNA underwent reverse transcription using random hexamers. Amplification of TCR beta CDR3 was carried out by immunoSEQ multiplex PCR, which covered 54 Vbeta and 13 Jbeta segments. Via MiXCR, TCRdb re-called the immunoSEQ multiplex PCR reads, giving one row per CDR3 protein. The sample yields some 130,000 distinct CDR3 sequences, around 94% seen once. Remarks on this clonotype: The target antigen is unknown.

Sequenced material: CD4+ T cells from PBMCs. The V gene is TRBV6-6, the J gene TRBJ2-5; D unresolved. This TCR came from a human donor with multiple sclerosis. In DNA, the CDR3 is TGTGCCAGCACCCCCGACCCTGGGGAGACCCAGTACTTC. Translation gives CASTPDPGETQYF.